This T cell receptor (beta chain) derives from a study of neoadjuvant anti-PD-1 for oral cavity cancer (dated by TCRdb to the early 2020s). Regarding the study in general: Three to four biweekly doses of nivolumab at 3 mg/kg were mostly administered to patients before curative-intent surgical resection. For patients who did not progress, a fourth nivolumab dose was given around day 43, followed by definitive surgical resection on days 50-56. Under RECIST 1.1, patients with complete response, partial response or stable disease were classed as responders, and patients with progression were classed as non-responders. A roughly 33% response rate was observed in the parent correlative cohort, in which around 12 patients were included. Beyond this particular receptor, the publication reports: Greater tumor shrinkage was correlated with larger post-treatment sizes of preexisting intratumoral clones, suggesting that expansion of preexisting clones contributed to response. Higher pretreatment blood Treg/Th17 ratios correlated with both higher pretreatment blood TCRbeta clonality and lower post-treatment tumor TCRbeta clonality. The TCR analyses had only three patients in each response group, and the authors called for validation in larger cohorts.

Concerning this clone itself: Its antigen specificity is not known. There are no base qualities to consult, and no much larger clone falls within one base.

Survey sequencing of tumors used two replicates per sample, and the tumor libraries mostly started from approximately 5.2 ug of input genomic DNA. Following the manufacturer's instructions, the team built TCRbeta libraries using the immunoSEQ hsTCRbeta kit. The finished libraries were brought together in one pool at 2.5 to 3.5 nM, which was then read using an Illumina NovaSeq 6000 S4 flow cell. The published analysis was carried out like this. The immunoSEQ Analyzer was used for raw data preprocessing and quality control. The analysis was restricted to productive rearrangements, with each unique CDR3 amino acid sequence defining a clonotype. Repertoire clonality was estimated as the Gini-Simpson index, computed with the R package tcR. Student's t test was used to compare Gini indices, while Pearson correlation assessed associations with tumor size change. TCRdb carries this immuneACCESS record with in-frame sequences only. Its versions omit some clonotypes, under half of them owing to an unresolved V gene in the studies checked, with the rest unexplained. V, J and clone size derive from that table, while D and trimming were established from the DNA sequence. The sample includes around 6,000 clones, with roughly 61% observed a single time. 7.2% of the sample is taken by the ten largest.

Taken with the paper, the label for time point translates to: after neoadjuvant nivolumab, at surgical resection. The patients had newly diagnosed stage II-IVA oral cavity squamous cell carcinoma and had not received any prior systemic or radiation treatment. The cohort consisted of patients with HPV-negative, locally advanced oral cavity squamous cell carcinoma. The samples were drawn from a longitudinal correlative study tied to a single-arm phase II trial testing neoadjuvant nivolumab in oral cavity squamous cell carcinoma. Subject-matched pre- and post-treatment PBMCs and tumors from three responders and three non-responders were subjected to genomic DNA-based TCRbeta sequencing. Genomic DNA was isolated from tumor tissue using the Maxwell RSC DNA from Tissue kit. CDR1 and CDR2 (LNHDA, SQIVND) derive from the germline V gene (reference sequence). The V end gives up 6 bases and the J end 1 base, leaving 9 bases in the junction not matched to a gene. The CDR3 measures 16 amino acids from cysteine to phenylalanine. The retained sequence is limited to the CDR3, 48 bases, with the frame set at the first base.

The sample in question was tumor tissue, obtained after nivolumab (anti-PD-1) treatment. The receptor chain draws on TRBV19 and TRBJ1-1; a stretch of 9 junction bases matches TRBD1. The clonotype originates from a person between 35 and 79 years old with oral cavity squamous cell carcinoma. The CDR3 protein sequence reads: CASSIRDRARNTEAFF. Here is the DNA: TGTGCCAGTAGCATCCGGGACAGGGCCCGGAACACTGAAGCTTTCTTT.